This record covers a single T cell receptor beta chain. This clone was picked up one time. Its target antigen remains unknown. Base quality data are lacking; no much larger clone is found one base away. Collaborating institutions collected whole blood in K2EDTA tubes following their own protocols. For TCRbeta analysis, collaborators shipped samples in one of three forms: frozen whole blood, isolated PBMCs, or DNA extracted from either of those sample types. The sample comes from a study of blood T cell repertoires in COVID-19 (dated by TCRdb to 2018 to 2020). For the study in its entirety: Collaborator samples came from the United States, Italy and Spain and covered acute and convalescent phases of COVID-19. Nearly every sample came with metadata listing a de-identified subject ID, COVID-19 status, age in years and sex. Where available, HLA class I and class II types were taken from metadata supplied by the sample provider and were not determined by assay-based typing. Samples came from the ongoing ImmuneRACE study (first 160 participants) plus 1,254 subjects from 6 global collaborators. Deeply sampled blood TCRbeta repertoires from subjects exposed to, actively infected with, or recovered from COVID-19 were included in the dataset. A freely available public database, intended as a resource for researchers studying the immune response to SARS-CoV-2, is where the repertoires were released. The prospective study material was composed of cDNA or gDNA derived from T cells, B-cell-depleted T cells, or PBMCs.

Based on the germline V gene, the CDR1 and CDR2 sequences are SQVTM and ANQGSEA. From cysteine to phenylalanine, the CDR3 is 12 amino acids long. Left in the record is the CDR3 DNA by itself, 36 bases read in frame from the first base. The germline ends are 6 bases apart after V is trimmed by 1 base and J by 5 bases. The immunoSEQ Assay, a bias-controlled multiplex PCR, was used to amplify TCRbeta CDR3 regions from genomic DNA. In the source study's methods: The number of nucleated cells in each sample was estimated from the amplification of reference gene primers within the assay. To quantify the absolute abundance of each unique TCRbeta CDR3 rearrangement, sequence reads were collapsed and filtered. For each sample, productive Simpson clonality was calculated as the square root of Simpson's diversity index over productive rearrangements. The clones in this table, taken by TCRdb from immuneACCESS, are in-frame only. Not every clone is retained; where verified, under half of the shortfall comes from an unresolved V gene, and the cause of the rest is unknown. V, J and clone size are taken as reported in that table, and D and trimming were inferred from the DNA itself. This sample gives some 200,000 clones in total; about nine tenths of them show up just once. Nearly 4.5% of the sample is taken by the ten largest.

What the work shows at the level of the full study, not this receptor alone: How much clinical and demographic metadata was included differed by source and by participant, and the metadata was provided uncurated.

This receptor was obtained from a man in his fifties or sixties with acute or convalescent COVID-19. The rearranged segments are TRBV29-1 and TRBJ1-5; the D gene remains uncertain. Sequencing was performed on peripheral blood. The DNA sequence reads TGCAGCGTTGAAGGGGAGGATCAGCCCCAGCATTTT. This gives the protein CSVEGEDQPQHF. With the rest looked up from the reference TRBV29-1 and TRBJ1-5 genes rather than sequenced, the full variable domain is SAVISQKPSRDICQRGTSLTIQCQVDSQVTMMFWYRQQPGQSLTLIATANQGSEATYESGFVIDKFPISRPNLTFSTLTVSNMSPEDSSIYLCSVEGEDQPQHFGDGTRLSIL.